The 32 T cell receptor beta chains in this list originate from one sample, sequenced in a study of T cells in localized non-small cell lung cancer. Produced via immunoSEQ multiplex PCR; TCRdb's table is partial and in-frame only. The sample includes tens of thousands of clones, over 65% of them seen just once. The sequenced sample was peripheral blood, obtained before any cancer treatment. Every receptor here comes from a male donor aged 60 or over with stage II squamous cell lung carcinoma.

V usage is TRBV30 and J usage is TRBJ2-6; D gene unclear. The germline gives CDR1 GTSNPN, CDR2 SVGIG (reference sequence). V lost 1 base to trimming and J lost 1 base, with 5 bases between them. CDR3 size: 14 residues. The CDR3 sequence: CAWSGTSGANVLTF. CDR3 bases: TGTGCCTGGAGTGGTACTTCTGGGGCCAACGTCCTGACTTTC.

The gene calls are TRBV29-1 and TRBJ2-3, with no clear D. Trimming stripped 5 bases from V and 0 bases from J, with 12 bases between. This CDR3 has 14 residues. CDR1 is SQVTM, CDR2 ANQGSEA, per germline. This CDR3 is CSVLDPFSTDTQYF. The CDR3 coding sequence is TGCAGCGTTTTAGACCCGTTTAGCACAGATACGCAGTATTTT.

The gene calls are TRBV5-6 and TRBJ1-5; D remains ambiguous. V was clipped by 3 bases and J by 5 bases, with 12 bases between them. CDR1 SGHDT and CDR2 YYEEEE come from the germline V gene. The CDR3 runs 14 residues. In DNA, the CDR3 is TGTGCCAGCAGCTGGGCCGGGATGTATCAGCCCCAGCATTTT. Translation: CASSWAGMYQPQHF.

V usage is TRBV7-9 and J usage is TRBJ2-1; D unresolved. CDR1 is SEHNR, CDR2 FQNEAQ, per germline (reference sequence). This CDR3 is built from 14 residues. V was pared by 1 base and J by 5 bases, with 9 bases between. CDR3 bases: TGTGCCAGCAGCTTAGGGGTGTCGGACAATGAGCAGTTCTTC. This sequence encodes CASSLGVSDNEQFF.

V gene TRBV19 combines with J gene TRBJ1-2; the D is unclear. CDR3 size: 13 residues. CDR1 and CDR2 (germline): LNHDA, SQIVND (reference sequence). V was cut by 7 bases and J by 8 bases, with 17 bases left in between. The CDR3 here is CASTPGPSVGYTF. CDR3 sequence (DNA): TGTGCCAGTACCCCCGGGCCCTCGGTGGGCTACACCTTC. Full variable domain (missing parts from reference TRBV19 and TRBJ1-2): DGGITQSPKYLFRKEGQNVTLSCEQNLNHDAMYWYRQDPGQGLRLIYYSQIVNDFQKGDIAEGYSVSREKKESFPLTVTSAQKNPTAFYLCASTPGPSVGYTFGSGTRLTVV.

This rearrangement joins TRBV6-1 to TRBJ1-3; the D is unclear. Germline-derived CDR1 and CDR2 are MNHNS and SASEGT. This CDR3 has 14 amino acids. The V end lost 7 bases, the J end lost 4 bases, and 14 bases lay between the germline ends. The CDR3 spells CASTALTAGNTIYF. CDR3 coding DNA: TGTGCCAGCACCGCCCTTACGGCGGGAAACACCATATATTTT.

The chain has TRBV5-1 and TRBJ1-1; D uncertain. V was trimmed by 3 bases and J by 1 base, leaving 7 bases between them. The CDR3 is 13 residues long. Germline values: CDR1 SGHRS, CDR2 YFSETQ. CDR3 nucleotide sequence: TGCGCCAGCAGCTCTCAAGCGAACACTGAAGCTTTCTTT. Amino acid sequence: CASSSQANTEAFF.

The rearrangement uses TRBV28 and TRBJ1-3; D not resolved. The germline V and J ends were trimmed by 8 bases and 1 base, with 12 bases remaining between them. The germline V gene has CDR1 MDHEN and CDR2 SYDVKM. The CDR3 length is 14 residues. The CDR3 nucleotides read TGTGCCAGCGGCAGCGGGTCTTCTGGAAACACCATATATTTT. Residues: CASGSGSSGNTIYF.

The chain carries TRBV19 and TRBJ1-2; D call uncertain. This CDR3 contains 15 residues. Germline CDR1 and CDR2: LNHDA and SQIVND (reference sequence). Trimming took 3 bases from V and 7 from J, leaving 18 bases between them. The CDR3 DNA is TGTGCCAGTAGTATTTCGACACCGGGGTCCGGTGGCTACACCTTC. This codes for CASSISTPGSGGYTF.

The rearrangement joins TRBV7-8 to TRBJ2-7; D possibly matches TRBD1 or TRBD2 (5 bases each). Trimming stripped 5 bases from V and 3 bases from J, with 17 bases between. The CDR3 consists of 15 residues. CDR1 SGHVS and CDR2 FQNEAQ come from the germline V gene. The CDR3 DNA is TGTGCCAGCAGCCTAAGGCCGGGGACCTTCTACGAGCAGTACTTC. Protein: CASSLRPGTFYEQYF. Based on the CDR3 plus reference TRBV7-8 and TRBJ2-7, the full variable domain is GAGVSQSPRYKVAKRGQDVALRCDPISGHVSLFWYQQALGQGPEFLTYFQNEAQLDKSGLPSDRFFAERPEGSVSTLKIQRTQQEDSAVYLCASSLRPGTFYEQYFGPGTRLTVT.

This clone was observed once. The chain links TRBV4-1 to TRBJ1-1; D is ambiguous. V lost 6 bases and J 5 bases, leaving 7 bases between the germline ends. This CDR3 has 11 residues. Per germline, CDR1 MGHRA and CDR2 YSYEKL. The DNA of the CDR3 is TGCGCCAGCAGTGACAATACTGAAGCTTTCTTT. It translates to CASSDNTEAFF.

The chain recombines TRBV10-2 with TRBJ2-3; D gene unclear. V was pared by 6 bases and J by 0 bases, with 4 bases between. In germline, CDR1 is WSHSY, CDR2 SAAADI. CDR3 size: 12 residues. CDR3 amino acids: CASSLSTDTQYF. The CDR3 region has the DNA TGCGCCAGCAGCCTTAGCACAGATACGCAGTATTTT.

This clone is a singleton in its sample. The CDR3 DNA reads as TGTGCCAGCAGTTACGGGCTAGCGATTAATGAGCAGTTCTTC. It codes for CASSYGLAINEQFF. The chain carries TRBV6-5 and TRBJ2-1; possibly TRBD2 for D (6 bases). Germline CDR1 is MNHEY and CDR2 is SVGAGI. This CDR3 contains 14 residues. Trimming took 2 bases from V and 7 from J, leaving 12 bases between them.

This clone has a handful of counts. The gene calls are TRBV7-7 and TRBJ2-5; 10 positions match TRBD1. Germline V gene sequence: CDR1 SSHAT, CDR2 FNYEAQ (reference sequence). This CDR3 region has 13 residues. The junction had 4 bases not matched to a gene; V was cut back by 8 bases and J by 4 bases. In DNA form, the CDR3 reads TGTGCCAGCGGGACAGGGGTTGCAGAGACCCAGTACTTC. Protein product: CASGTGVAETQYF.

The sample holds a few counts of this clone. The V and J genes are TRBV6-1 and TRBJ2-7; TRBD2 aligns across 13 bases. V shed 1 base and J 4 bases; nucleotides not matched to a gene: 7. The germline CDR1 and CDR2 sequences are MNHNS and SASEGT. The CDR3 extends over 17 amino acids. The CDR3 is CASSEELGLAGRYEQYF. The CDR3 bases are TGTGCCAGCAGTGAAGAATTGGGACTAGCGGGGAGGTACGAGCAGTACTTC.

This clone was detected only once. The chain combines TRBV30 with TRBJ1-2; a weak D match, TRBD1 (5 bases). The ends were cut back, 4 bases at V and 4 bases at J, with 16 bases in the middle. Per the germline V gene, CDR1 is GTSNPN and CDR2 is SVGIG (reference sequence). The CDR3 consists of 14 residues. The CDR3 DNA follows: TGTGCCTGGACCGCGAGGGGATCGGGCTATGGCTACACCTTC. It yields the protein CAWTARGSGYGYTF.

CDR3 in DNA: TGTGCCAGCAGCTTTAGCCCACATGAAAAACTGTTTTTT. Its protein is CASSFSPHEKLFF. The chain joins TRBV11-2 to TRBJ1-4, with D hard to call. The germline gives CDR1 SGHAT, CDR2 FQNNGV. V was clipped by 3 bases and J by 6 bases, with 8 bases between them. CDR3 length: 13 amino acids. The full variable domain, rest sourced from reference TRBV11-2 and TRBJ1-4, is EAGVAQSPRYKIIEKRQSVAFWCNPISGHATLYWYQQILGQGPKLLIQFQNNGVVDDSQLPKDRFSAERLKGVDSTLKIQPAKLEDSAVYLCASSFSPHEKLFFGSGTQLSVL.

This clone was recorded a few times. The rearrangement links TRBV7-5 to TRBJ1-4. TRBV7-5 is a known pseudogene. The CDR3 length is 21 residues. CDR3 nucleotides: TGTGTCAGAAGCTTTCGCCGTTCGGGGGCAGGAGAACCGCCAACTAATGAAAAACTGTTTTTT. Translation gives CVRSFRRSGAGEPPTNEKLFF.

The chain carries TRBV30 and TRBJ2-5, with D possibly being TRBD1 (5 bases). Gene TRBJ2-7 matches the end of the DNA better, so the J call may be wrong. The CDR3 loop spans 15 amino acids. CDR1 GTSNPN and CDR2 SVGIG come from the germline V gene (reference sequence). DNA for the CDR3: TGTGCCTGGAGTGTACAGATGGGGCGGAACTACGAGCAGTACTTC. Translation: CAWSVQMGRNYEQYF.

The count of this clone is one. This sequence joins TRBV19 and TRBJ2-1; the D gene is possibly TRBD1 (5 bases). The CDR3 contains 13 residues. Germline-derived CDR1 and CDR2 are LNHDA and SQIVND (reference sequence). The V end lost 6 bases, the J end lost 3 bases, and 9 bases lay between the germline ends. CDR3 DNA sequence: TGTGCCAGTAGAGACAGCGTCTACAATGAGCAGTTCTTC. Translated, it gives CASRDSVYNEQFF.

This clone was detected only a few times. The J gene is TRBJ2-7, the V gene TRBV2, with D possibly TRBD1 on 6 matching bases. The germline V gene has CDR1 SNHLY and CDR2 FYNNEI. CDR3 length: 14 amino acids. Trimming took off 4 bases at V and 6 bases at J, with 16 bases between the two ends. The CDR3 loop reads CASSVRQESAEQYF. In DNA, the CDR3 is TGTGCCAGCAGTGTGAGACAGGAGTCGGCCGAGCAGTACTTC.

V gene TRBV19 combines with J gene TRBJ2-7, with 12 nucleotides matching TRBD2. V dropped 5 bases and J dropped 4; count of bases not matched to a gene: 6. The CDR3 sequence is 15 residues long. Germline V CDR1 and CDR2: LNHDA, SQIVND (reference sequence). The CDR3 nucleotides are TGTGCCAGTAGTCATGGACTAGCGGGAATATACGAGCAGTACTTC. Translation gives CASSHGLAGIYEQYF.

The CDR3 DNA reads as TGTGCCAGTAACAATAGGGGTAACACTGAAGCTTTCTTT. Translation gives CASNNRGNTEAFF. The chain recombines TRBV19 with TRBJ1-1; TRBD1 might be the D (5 bases). Germline V gene lookup returns CDR1 LNHDA and CDR2 SQIVND (reference sequence). Trimming left V 7 bases short and J 2 bases short, with 11 bases between. The CDR3 is made up of 13 amino acids.

This clone was picked up one time. The genes are TRBV5-4 and TRBJ2-5; TRBD1 matches 9 bases. The V and J ends lost 4 bases and 3 bases, in that order; junction bases with no gene match: 4. Germline CDR1 and CDR2: SGHNT and YYREEE (reference sequence). This CDR3 comprises 14 residues. This CDR3 is CASSSGQGKETQYF. The CDR3 nucleotides are TGTGCCAGCAGCAGCGGACAGGGGAAAGAGACCCAGTACTTC.

The J gene is TRBJ2-7, the V gene TRBV2; no definite D call. The CDR3 contains 13 residues. With 3 bases removed from V and 6 bases from J, the gap between germline ends came to 12 bases. CDR1 and CDR2 (germline): SNHLY, FYNNEI. CDR3 DNA: TGTGCCAGCAGTGACGTGGGAATGGGCGAGCAGTACTTC. Amino acid sequence: CASSDVGMGEQYF.

The rearrangement joins TRBV7-8 to TRBJ1-5; D remains unclear. The CDR3 consists of 12 residues. Germline V lookup: CDR1 SGHVS, CDR2 FQNEAQ. V shed 11 bases and J shed 0 bases, with 8 bases lying between them. CDR3 residues: CAGGYSNQPQHF. DNA for the CDR3: TGTGCCGGCGGTTATAGCAATCAGCCCCAGCATTTT.

This chain links TRBV18 with TRBJ2-3; unclear D gene. The V gene's germline CDR1 is KGHSH and CDR2 LQKENI. V lost 0 bases to trimming and J lost 4 bases, with 5 bases between them. CDR3 length equals 13 residues. In DNA form, the CDR3 reads TGTGCCAGCTCACCACCGTCCGCAGATACGCAGTATTTT. It specifies CASSPPSADTQYF. Looking up the rest from reference TRBV18 and TRBJ2-3 gives the full variable domain: NAGVMQNPRHLVRRRGQEARLRCSPMKGHSHVYWYRQLPEEGLKFMVYLQKENIIDESGMPKERFSAEFPKEGPSILRIQQVVRGDSAAYFCASSPPSADTQYFGPGTRLTVL.

J is TRBJ1-2 and V is TRBV29-1, with TRBD1 as a possible D gene (5 bases). CDR3 size: 12 residues. From germline, CDR1 is SQVTM and CDR2 ANQGSEA. Trimming took off 0 bases at V and 8 bases at J, with 10 bases between the two ends. The CDR3 protein is CSVEDRGGGYTF. DNA of the CDR3: TGCAGCGTTGAAGATCGGGGGGGAGGCTACACCTTC.

The J gene is TRBJ2-3, the V gene TRBV30; the match to TRBD1 covers 11 bases. V lost 2 bases, J lost 5 bases, and 6 bases stayed unmatched. This CDR3 comprises 15 residues. Germline CDR1 is GTSNPN and CDR2 is SVGIG (reference sequence). The CDR3 loop is CAWSRWGQGGDTQYF. The DNA for the CDR3 is TGTGCCTGGAGTCGATGGGGACAGGGGGGAGATACGCAGTATTTT.

The chain links TRBV10-1 to TRBJ2-3; D is tentatively TRBD1 or TRBD2 (5 bases each). Germline CDR1 reads WNHNN; CDR2 reads SYGVQD (reference sequence). This CDR3 region has 12 residues. V lost 10 bases to trimming and J lost 4 bases, with 12 bases between them. The CDR3 region is CATGDAADTQYF. For the CDR3, the DNA is TGCGCCACCGGGGACGCCGCAGATACGCAGTATTTT.

This rearrangement joins TRBV2 to TRBJ1-1; D gene ambiguous. In germline, CDR1 is SNHLY, CDR2 FYNNEI. This CDR3 has 13 residues. Trimming removed 4 bases from V and 1 base from J, with 7 bases in between. This CDR3 is CASSGRQNTEAFF. The CDR3 nucleotides are TGTGCCAGCAGTGGTAGGCAGAACACTGAAGCTTTCTTT. The variable domain in full, with the rest retrieved from reference TRBV2 and TRBJ1-1, is EPEVTQTPSHQVTQMGQEVILRCVPISNHLYFYWYRQILGQKVEFLVSFYNNEISEKSEIFDDQFSVERPDGSNFTLKIRSTKLEDSAMYFCASSGRQNTEAFFGQGTRLTVV.

The J gene is TRBJ1-2, the V gene TRBV5-4; the match to TRBD1 covers 7 bases. The CDR3 contains 14 residues. Germline V gene sequence: CDR1 SGHNT, CDR2 YYREEE (reference sequence). V trimming: 1 base; J trimming: 8 bases; junction bases outside the gene matches: 8. The CDR3 protein is CASSLLGTAGGYTF. The DNA of the CDR3 is TGTGCCAGCAGCTTGCTCGGGACAGCGGGAGGCTACACCTTC.